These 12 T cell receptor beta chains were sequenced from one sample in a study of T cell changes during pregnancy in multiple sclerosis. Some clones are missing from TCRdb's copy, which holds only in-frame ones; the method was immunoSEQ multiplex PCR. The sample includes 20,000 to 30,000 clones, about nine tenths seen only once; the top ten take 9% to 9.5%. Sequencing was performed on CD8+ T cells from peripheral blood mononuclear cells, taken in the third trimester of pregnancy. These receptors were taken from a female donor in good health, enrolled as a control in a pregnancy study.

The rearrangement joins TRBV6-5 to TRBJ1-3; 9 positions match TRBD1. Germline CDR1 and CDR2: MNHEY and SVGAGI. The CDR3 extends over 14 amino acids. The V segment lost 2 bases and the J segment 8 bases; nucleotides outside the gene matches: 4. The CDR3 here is CASSYDRGGHTIYF. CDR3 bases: TGTGCCAGCAGTTACGACAGGGGGGGTCACACCATATATTTT.

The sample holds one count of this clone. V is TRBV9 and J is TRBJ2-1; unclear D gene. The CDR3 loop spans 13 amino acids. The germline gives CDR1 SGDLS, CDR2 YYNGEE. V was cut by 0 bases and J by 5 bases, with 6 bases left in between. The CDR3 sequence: CASSVGSNNEQFF. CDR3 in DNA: TGTGCCAGCAGCGTAGGCAGTAACAATGAGCAGTTCTTC.

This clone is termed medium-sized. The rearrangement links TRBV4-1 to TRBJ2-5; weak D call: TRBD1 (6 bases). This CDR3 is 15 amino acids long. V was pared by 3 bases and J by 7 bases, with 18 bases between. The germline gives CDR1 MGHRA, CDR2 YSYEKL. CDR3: CASSQATGITGTQYF. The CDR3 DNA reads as TGCGCCAGCAGCCAGGCTACAGGGATCACAGGGACCCAGTACTTC.

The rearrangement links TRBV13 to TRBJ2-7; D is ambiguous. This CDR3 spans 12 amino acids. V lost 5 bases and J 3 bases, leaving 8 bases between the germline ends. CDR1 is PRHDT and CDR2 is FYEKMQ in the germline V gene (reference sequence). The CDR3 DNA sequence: TGTGCCAGCAGCCGAGAATACTACGAGCAGTACTTC. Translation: CASSREYYEQYF. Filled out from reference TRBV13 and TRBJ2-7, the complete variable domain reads AAGVIQSPRHLIKEKRETATLKCYPIPRHDTVYWYQQGPGQDPQFLISFYEKMQSDKGSIPDRFSAQQFSDYHSELNMSSLELGDSALYFCASSREYYEQYFGPGTRLTVT.

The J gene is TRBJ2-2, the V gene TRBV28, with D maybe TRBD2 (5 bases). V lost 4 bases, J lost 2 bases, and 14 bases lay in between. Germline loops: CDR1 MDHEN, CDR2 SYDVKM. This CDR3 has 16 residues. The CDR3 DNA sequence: TGTGCCAGCAGTTCGGTTGGCGGGTATAACACCGGGGAGCTGTTTTTT. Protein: CASSSVGGYNTGELFF. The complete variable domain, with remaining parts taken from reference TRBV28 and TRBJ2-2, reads DVKVTQSSRYLVKRTGEKVFLECVQDMDHENMFWYRQDPGLGLRLIYFSYDVKMKEKGDIPEGYSVSREKKERFSLILESASTNQTSMYLCASSSVGGYNTGELFFGEGSRLTVL.

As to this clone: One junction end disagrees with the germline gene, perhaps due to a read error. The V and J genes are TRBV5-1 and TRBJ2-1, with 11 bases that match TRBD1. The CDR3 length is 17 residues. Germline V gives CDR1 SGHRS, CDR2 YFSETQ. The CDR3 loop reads CASSPGTGGYPDNEQLF. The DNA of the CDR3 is TGCGCCAGCAGCCCCGGGACAGGGGGATATCCCGACAATGAGCAGCTCTTC.

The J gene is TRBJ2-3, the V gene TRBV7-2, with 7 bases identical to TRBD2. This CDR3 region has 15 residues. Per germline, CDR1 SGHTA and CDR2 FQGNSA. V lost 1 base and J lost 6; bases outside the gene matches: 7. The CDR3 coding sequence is TGTGCCAGCAGCTTAGAGGCTAGCGGCTGGGATACGCAGTATTTT. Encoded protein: CASSLEASGWDTQYF.

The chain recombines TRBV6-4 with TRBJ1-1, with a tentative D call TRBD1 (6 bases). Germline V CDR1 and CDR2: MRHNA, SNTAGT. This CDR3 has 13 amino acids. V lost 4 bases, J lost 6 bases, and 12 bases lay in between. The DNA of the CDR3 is TGTGCCAGCAGTGCCACCGGGACATCTGAAGCTTTCTTT. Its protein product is CASSATGTSEAFF.

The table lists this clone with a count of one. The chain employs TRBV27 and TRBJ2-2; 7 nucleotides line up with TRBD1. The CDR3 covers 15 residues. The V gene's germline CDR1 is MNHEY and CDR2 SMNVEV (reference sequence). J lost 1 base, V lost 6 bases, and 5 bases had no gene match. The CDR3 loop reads CASRRTGVNTGELFF. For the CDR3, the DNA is TGTGCCAGCAGGCGTACAGGGGTGAACACCGGGGAGCTGTTTTTT.

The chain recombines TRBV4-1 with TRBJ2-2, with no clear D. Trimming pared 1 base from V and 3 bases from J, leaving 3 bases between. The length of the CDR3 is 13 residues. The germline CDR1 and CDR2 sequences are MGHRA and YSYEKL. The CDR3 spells CASSQAYTGELFF. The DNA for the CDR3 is TGCGCCAGCAGCCAAGCTTACACCGGGGAGCTGTTTTTT.

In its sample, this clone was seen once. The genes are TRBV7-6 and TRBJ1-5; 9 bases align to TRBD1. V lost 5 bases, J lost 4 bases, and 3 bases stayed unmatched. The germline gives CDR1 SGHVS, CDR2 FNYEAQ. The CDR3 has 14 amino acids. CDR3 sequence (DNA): TGTGCCAGCAGCCCCGGGACAGGGAATCAGCCCCAGCATTTT. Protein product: CASSPGTGNQPQHF.

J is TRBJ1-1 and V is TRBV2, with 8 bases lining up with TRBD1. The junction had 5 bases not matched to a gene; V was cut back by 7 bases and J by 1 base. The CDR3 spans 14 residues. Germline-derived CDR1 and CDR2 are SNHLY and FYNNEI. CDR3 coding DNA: TGTGCCAGCACTGATGGACAGGGGAACACTGAAGCTTTCTTT. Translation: CASTDGQGNTEAFF.